A selection of T cell receptor beta chains follows, all from one sample in a study of CD8+ T cells in alopecia areata. Generated by immunoSEQ multiplex PCR, the TCRdb table keeps only in-frame clones and is missing some. The data hold some 190,000 clones, with about three fifths observed a single time. The sequencing here drew on CD4+ T cells sorted from blood, taken at week 4, from a patient treated with tofacitinib. The receptors stem from a human donor with alopecia areata. Each CDR3 is given with its conserved first and last residue. Clone size appears in some rows only: once, few, many, or a class for an expanded clone.

V: TRBV28
size: once
J: TRBJ1-1
CDR3: CASSLTGAREAFF

V: TRBV30
size: NA
J: TRBJ2-4
CDR3: CAWSYSGNIQYF

V: TRBV29-1
size: once
J: TRBJ1-3
CDR3: CSVHRDFEGGNTIYF

V: TRBV29-1
size: NA
J: TRBJ2-6
CDR3: CSVENRGSSGANVLTF

V: TRBV18
size: NA
J: TRBJ1-5
CDR3: CASSPGLDQPQHF

V: TRBV30
size: NA
J: TRBJ1-1
CDR3: CAWRQSTEAFF

V: TRBV13
size: NA
J: TRBJ2-3
CDR3: CASSPGFEGPSTDTQYF

V: TRBV19
size: NA
J: TRBJ2-3
CDR3: CASTPGGTDTQYF

V: TRBV7-2
size: NA
J: TRBJ2-3
CDR3: CASSRGRVDTQYF

V: TRBV6-5
size: NA
J: TRBJ2-3
CDR3: CASSYLDTQYF

V: TRBV18
size: once
J: TRBJ2-7
CDR3: CASSPIAGSYEQYF

V: TRBV2
size: NA
J: TRBJ1-2
CDR3: CASSEAANRGFNYGYTF

V: TRBV5-6
size: few
J: TRBJ2-1
CDR3: CASSFRPYAVDEQFF

V: TRBV29-1
size: NA
J: TRBJ2-7
CDR3: CSVPGQSSYEQYF

V: TRBV4-3
size: once
J: TRBJ1-5
CDR3: CASSQDTGSNQPQHF

V: TRBV4-1
size: NA
J: TRBJ2-7
CDR3: CASSQSTSGTYEQYF

V: TRBV7-9
size: NA
J: TRBJ2-3
CDR3: CASSRGGVAGTRTDTQYF

V: TRBV6-5
size: NA
J: TRBJ2-7
CDR3: CASSYTEGQIYEQYF

V: TRBV6-5
size: once
J: TRBJ1-2
CDR3: CASRRTGNYGYTF

V: TRBV5-1
size: once
J: TRBJ1-1
CDR3: CASSGDRDTEAFF

V: TRBV7-2
size: few
J: TRBJ2-5
CDR3: CASSGQLTKETQYF

V: TRBV4-1
size: NA
J: TRBJ2-1
CDR3: CASSQGIVAYNEQFF

V: TRBV5-1
size: few
J: TRBJ1-1
CDR3: CASSLGQGAITEAFF

V: TRBV29-1
size: NA
J: TRBJ2-7
CDR3: CSVEDRLAGEQYF

V: TRBV18
size: NA
J: TRBJ2-3
CDR3: CASSPTAPTDTQYF

V: TRBV4-1
size: NA
J: TRBJ1-2
CDR3: CASSPQDGGQGAIIYGYTF

V: TRBV10-3
size: NA
J: TRBJ2-3
CDR3: CASSSSDRGGNTQYF

V: TRBV15
size: NA
J: TRBJ2-3
CDR3: CATSRDSRLADHLGTDTQYF

V: TRBV6-1
size: NA
J: TRBJ2-5
CDR3: CASTFGETQYF

V: TRBV25-1
size: few
J: TRBJ2-2
CDR3: CASSESSGSGGRTGELFF

V: TRBV7-2
size: NA
J: TRBJ2-7
CDR3: CASRQGPVAEQYF

V: TRBV27
size: NA
J: TRBJ2-3
CDR3: CASSFHPGVGTDTQYF

V: TRBV29-1
size: few
J: TRBJ2-1
CDR3: CSVGERELANEQFF

V: TRBV10-3
size: NA
J: TRBJ2-2
CDR3: CAIRQSTGENTGELFF

V: TRBV29-1
size: NA
J: TRBJ2-3
CDR3: CSAPGTGGADTQYF

V: TRBV30
size: NA
J: TRBJ1-1
CDR3: CAWSVAPTGGGEAFF

V: TRBV29-1
size: NA
J: TRBJ2-6
CDR3: CSVEIFQGAGANVLTF

V: TRBV30
size: NA
J: TRBJ2-6
CDR3: CAWSTGTGANVLTF

V: TRBV28
size: NA
J: TRBJ2-7
CDR3: CASQRGASGEQYF

V: TRBV11-2
size: NA
J: TRBJ2-1
CDR3: CASSLDRGSYNEQFF

V: TRBV6-5
size: few
J: TRBJ1-2
CDR3: CASSHSGDYGYTF

V: TRBV7-3
size: few
J: TRBJ2-3
CDR3: CASSLLAGSTDTQYF

V: TRBV6-5
size: NA
J: TRBJ2-7
CDR3: CASSYLETGGGEQYF

V: TRBV4-2
size: NA
J: TRBJ1-5
CDR3: CASSQGDQPQHF

V: TRBV11-2
size: NA
J: TRBJ2-3
CDR3: CASSDSTDTQYF

V: TRBV30
size: NA
J: TRBJ2-7
CDR3: CAWKWGGQGRNEQYF

V: TRBV29-1
size: NA
J: TRBJ1-2
CDR3: CSVGWTGGGYGYTF

V: TRBV29-1
size: NA
J: TRBJ2-2
CDR3: CSARTRHNTGELFF